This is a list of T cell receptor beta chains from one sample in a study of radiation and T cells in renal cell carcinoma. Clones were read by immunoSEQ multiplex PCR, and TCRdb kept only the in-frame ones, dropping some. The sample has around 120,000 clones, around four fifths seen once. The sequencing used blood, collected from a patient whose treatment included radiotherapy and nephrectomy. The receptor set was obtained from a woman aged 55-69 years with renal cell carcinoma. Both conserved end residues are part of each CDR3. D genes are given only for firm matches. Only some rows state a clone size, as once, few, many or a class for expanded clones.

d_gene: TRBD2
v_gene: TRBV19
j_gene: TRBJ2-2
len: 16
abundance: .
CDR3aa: CASSTNSGGATGELFF
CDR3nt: TGTGCCAGTAGTACCAATAGCGGGGGGGCGACCGGGGAGCTGTTTTTT

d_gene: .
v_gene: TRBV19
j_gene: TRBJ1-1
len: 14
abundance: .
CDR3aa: CASRWDPGGNEAFF
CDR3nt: TGTGCCAGTAGATGGGACCCTGGAGGGAATGAAGCTTTCTTT

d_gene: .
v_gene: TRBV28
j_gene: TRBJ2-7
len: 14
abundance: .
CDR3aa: CASSFPQATYEQYF
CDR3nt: TGTGCCAGCAGTTTTCCTCAGGCTACCTACGAGCAGTACTTC

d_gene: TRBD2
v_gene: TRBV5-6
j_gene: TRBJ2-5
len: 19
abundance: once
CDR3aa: CASSSRTGLAGRYQETQYF
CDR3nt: TGTGCCAGCAGCTCGCGTACGGGACTAGCGGGGAGGTACCAAGAGACCCAGTACTTC

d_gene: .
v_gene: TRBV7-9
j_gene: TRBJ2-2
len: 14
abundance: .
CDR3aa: CASSLQGHTGELFF
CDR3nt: TGTGCCAGCAGCTTGCAGGGCCACACCGGGGAGCTGTTTTTT

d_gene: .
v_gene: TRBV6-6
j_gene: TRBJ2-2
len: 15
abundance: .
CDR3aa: CASNLGGARAGELFF
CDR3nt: TGTGCCAGCAACCTAGGGGGGGCTCGGGCCGGGGAGCTGTTTTTT

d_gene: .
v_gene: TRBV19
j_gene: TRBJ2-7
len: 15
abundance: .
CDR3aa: CASSIVGLSSYEQYF
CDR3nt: TGTGCCAGTAGTATTGTGGGACTGTCTTCCTACGAGCAGTACTTC

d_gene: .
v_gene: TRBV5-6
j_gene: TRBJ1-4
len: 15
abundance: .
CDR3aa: CASSLAQGISEKLFF
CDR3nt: TGTGCCAGCAGCTTGGCGCAGGGGATTTCTGAAAAACTGTTTTTT

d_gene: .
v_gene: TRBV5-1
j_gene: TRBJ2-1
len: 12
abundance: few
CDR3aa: CASSISDDEQFF
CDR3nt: TGCGCCAGCAGCATTAGTGATGATGAGCAGTTCTTC

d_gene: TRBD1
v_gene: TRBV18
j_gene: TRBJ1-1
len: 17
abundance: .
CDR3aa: CASSPRTGPEQNTEAFF
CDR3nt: TGTGCCAGCTCACCAAGGACAGGGCCCGAGCAGAACACTGAAGCTTTCTTT

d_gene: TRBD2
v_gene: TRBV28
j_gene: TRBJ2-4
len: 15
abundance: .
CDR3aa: CASSSGGPGKNIQYF
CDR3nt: TGTGCCAGCAGTTCGGGAGGGCCCGGCAAAAACATTCAGTACTTC

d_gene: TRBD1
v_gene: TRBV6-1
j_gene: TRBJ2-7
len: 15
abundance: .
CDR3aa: CASSEATTGTYEQYF
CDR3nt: TGTGCCAGCAGTGAAGCGACGACAGGGACCTACGAGCAGTACTTC

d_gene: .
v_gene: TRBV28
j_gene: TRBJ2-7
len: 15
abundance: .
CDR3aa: CASSPGQLIIHEQYF
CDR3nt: TGTGCCAGCAGCCCAGGACAGTTAATAATCCACGAGCAGTACTTC

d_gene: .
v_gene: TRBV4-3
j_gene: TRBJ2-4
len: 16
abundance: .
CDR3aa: CASSQDSSGAKNIQYF
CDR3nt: TGCGCCAGCAGCCAAGATTCTTCGGGCGCCAAAAACATTCAGTACTTC